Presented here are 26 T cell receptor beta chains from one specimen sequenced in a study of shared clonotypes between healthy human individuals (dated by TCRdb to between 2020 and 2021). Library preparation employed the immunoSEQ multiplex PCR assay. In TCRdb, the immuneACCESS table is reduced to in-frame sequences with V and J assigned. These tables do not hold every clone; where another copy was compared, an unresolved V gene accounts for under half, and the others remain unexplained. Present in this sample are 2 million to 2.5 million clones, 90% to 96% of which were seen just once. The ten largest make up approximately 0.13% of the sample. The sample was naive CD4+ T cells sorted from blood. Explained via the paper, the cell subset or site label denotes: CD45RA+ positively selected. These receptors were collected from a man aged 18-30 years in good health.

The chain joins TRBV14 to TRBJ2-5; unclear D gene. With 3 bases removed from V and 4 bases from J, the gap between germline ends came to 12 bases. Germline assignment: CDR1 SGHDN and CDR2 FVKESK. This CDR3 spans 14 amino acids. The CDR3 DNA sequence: TGTGCCAGCAGCCAGCCTGGGAACCTAGAGACCCAGTACTTC. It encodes CASSQPGNLETQYF.

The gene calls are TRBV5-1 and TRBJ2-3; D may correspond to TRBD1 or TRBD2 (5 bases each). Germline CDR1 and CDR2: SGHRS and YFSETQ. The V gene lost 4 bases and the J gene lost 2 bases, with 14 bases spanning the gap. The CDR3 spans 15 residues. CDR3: CASSGGTVITDTQYF. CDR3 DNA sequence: TGCGCCAGCAGCGGGGGTACCGTGATCACAGATACGCAGTATTTT.

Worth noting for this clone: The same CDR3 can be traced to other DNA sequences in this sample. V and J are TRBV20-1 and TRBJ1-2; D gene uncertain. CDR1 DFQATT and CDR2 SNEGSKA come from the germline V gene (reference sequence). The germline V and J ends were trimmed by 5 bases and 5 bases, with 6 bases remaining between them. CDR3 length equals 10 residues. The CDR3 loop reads CSAPDYGYTF. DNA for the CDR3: TGCAGTGCTCCCGATTATGGCTACACCTTC.

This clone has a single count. CDR3 sequence (DNA): TGTGCCAGCAGCGACCCCGGGACAGGGCGTCGCGAGCAGTACTTC. Amino acid sequence: CASSDPGTGRREQYF. The chain combines TRBV6-5 with TRBJ2-7; 9 nucleotides align to TRBD1. CDR1 is MNHEY and CDR2 is SVGAGI in the germline V gene. The V gene end was trimmed by 6 bases and the J gene end by 6 bases; junction bases not matched to a gene: 12. The CDR3 consists of 15 residues.

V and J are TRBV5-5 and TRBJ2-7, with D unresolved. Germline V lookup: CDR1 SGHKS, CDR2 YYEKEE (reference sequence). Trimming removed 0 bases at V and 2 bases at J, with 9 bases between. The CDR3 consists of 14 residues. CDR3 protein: CASSLGPGTYEQYF. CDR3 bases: TGTGCCAGCAGCTTGGGTCCGGGTACCTACGAGCAGTACTTC.

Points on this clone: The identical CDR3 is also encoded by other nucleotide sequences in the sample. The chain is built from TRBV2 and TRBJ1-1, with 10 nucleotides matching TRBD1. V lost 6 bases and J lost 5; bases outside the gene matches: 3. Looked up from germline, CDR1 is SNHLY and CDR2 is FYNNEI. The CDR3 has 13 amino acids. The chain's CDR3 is CASRGQGRTEAFF. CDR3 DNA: TGTGCCAGCAGGGGACAGGGGAGAACTGAAGCTTTCTTT.

The CDR3 loop is CASSSTGGLETEAFF. The CDR3 nucleotides are TGTGCCAGCAGCTCCACGGGGGGGCTTGAGACTGAAGCTTTCTTT. The gene calls are TRBV7-2 and TRBJ1-1; maybe TRBD1 (6 bases). The CDR3 is made up of 15 amino acids. Germline loops: CDR1 SGHTA, CDR2 FQGNSA. V gave up 4 bases and J gave up 5 bases, with 17 bases separating them.

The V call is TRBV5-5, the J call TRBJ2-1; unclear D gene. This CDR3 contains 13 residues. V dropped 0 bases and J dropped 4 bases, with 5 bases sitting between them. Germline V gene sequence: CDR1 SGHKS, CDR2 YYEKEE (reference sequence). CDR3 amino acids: CASSLDQYNEQFF. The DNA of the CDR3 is TGTGCCAGCAGCTTGGATCAATACAATGAGCAGTTCTTC. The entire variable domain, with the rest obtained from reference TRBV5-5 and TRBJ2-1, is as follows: DAGVTQSPTHLIKTRGQQVTLRCSPISGHKSVSWYQQVLGQGPQFIFQYYEKEERGRGNFPDRFSARQFPNYSSELNVNALLLGDSALYLCASSLDQYNEQFFGPGTRLTVL.

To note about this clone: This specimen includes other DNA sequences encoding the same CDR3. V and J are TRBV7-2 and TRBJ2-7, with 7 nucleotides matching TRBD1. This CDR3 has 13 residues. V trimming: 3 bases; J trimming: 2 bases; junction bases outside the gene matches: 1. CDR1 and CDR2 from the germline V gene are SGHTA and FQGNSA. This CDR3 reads CASSLGQPYEQYF. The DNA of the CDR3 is TGTGCCAGCAGCTTGGGACAGCCCTACGAGCAGTACTTC.

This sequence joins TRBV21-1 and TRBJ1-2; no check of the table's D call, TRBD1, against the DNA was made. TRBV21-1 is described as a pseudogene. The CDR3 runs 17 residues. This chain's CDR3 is CASSIRGCKRRNYGYTF. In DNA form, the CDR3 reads TGTGCCAGCAGCATCAGGGGGTGCAAGAGACGGAACTATGGCTACACCTTC.

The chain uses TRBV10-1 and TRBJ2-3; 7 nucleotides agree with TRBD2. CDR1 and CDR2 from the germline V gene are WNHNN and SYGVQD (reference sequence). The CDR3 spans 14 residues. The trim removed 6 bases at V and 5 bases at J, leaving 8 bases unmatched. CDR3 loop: CASSGGSIGDTQYF. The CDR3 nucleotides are TGCGCCAGCAGCGGCGGGAGTATTGGAGATACGCAGTATTTT.

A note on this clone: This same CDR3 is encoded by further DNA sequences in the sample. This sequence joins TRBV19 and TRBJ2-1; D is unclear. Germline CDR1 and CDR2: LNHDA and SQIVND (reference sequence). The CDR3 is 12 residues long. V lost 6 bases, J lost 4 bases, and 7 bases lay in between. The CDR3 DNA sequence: TGTGCCAGTAGCACCAGATACAATGAGCAGTTCTTC. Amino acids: CASSTRYNEQFF.

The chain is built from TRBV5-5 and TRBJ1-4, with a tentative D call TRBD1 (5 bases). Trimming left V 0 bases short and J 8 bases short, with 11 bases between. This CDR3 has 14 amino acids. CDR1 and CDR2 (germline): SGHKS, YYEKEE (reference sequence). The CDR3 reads CASSLESWDEKLFF. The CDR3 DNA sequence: TGTGCCAGCAGCTTGGAGTCCTGGGACGAAAAACTGTTTTTT.

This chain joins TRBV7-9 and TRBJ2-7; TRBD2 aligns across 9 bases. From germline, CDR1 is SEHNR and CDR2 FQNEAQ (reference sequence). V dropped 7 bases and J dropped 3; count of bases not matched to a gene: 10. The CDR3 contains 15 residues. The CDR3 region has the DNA TGTGCCAGCAACGAGGGGACTAGCTGGGGCTACGAGCAGTACTTC. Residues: CASNEGTSWGYEQYF.

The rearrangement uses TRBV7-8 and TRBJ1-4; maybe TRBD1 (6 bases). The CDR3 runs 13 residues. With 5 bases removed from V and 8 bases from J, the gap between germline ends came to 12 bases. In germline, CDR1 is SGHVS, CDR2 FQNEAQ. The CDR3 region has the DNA TGTGCCAGCAGCCCATGGGGGGGCGAAAAACTGTTTTTT. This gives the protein CASSPWGGEKLFF.

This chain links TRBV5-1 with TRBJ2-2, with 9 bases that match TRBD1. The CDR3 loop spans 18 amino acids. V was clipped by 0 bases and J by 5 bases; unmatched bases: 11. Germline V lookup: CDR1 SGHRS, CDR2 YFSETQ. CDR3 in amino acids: CASSLGRPHRGLTGELFF. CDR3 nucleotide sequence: TGCGCCAGCAGCTTGGGACGGCCTCACAGGGGGCTTACCGGGGAGCTGTTTTTT.

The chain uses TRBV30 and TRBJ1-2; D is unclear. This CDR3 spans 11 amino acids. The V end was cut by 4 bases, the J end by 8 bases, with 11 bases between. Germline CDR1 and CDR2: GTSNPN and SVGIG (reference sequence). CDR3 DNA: TGTGCCTGGACAGCCGAACGAGGCTACACCTTC. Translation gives CAWTAERGYTF.

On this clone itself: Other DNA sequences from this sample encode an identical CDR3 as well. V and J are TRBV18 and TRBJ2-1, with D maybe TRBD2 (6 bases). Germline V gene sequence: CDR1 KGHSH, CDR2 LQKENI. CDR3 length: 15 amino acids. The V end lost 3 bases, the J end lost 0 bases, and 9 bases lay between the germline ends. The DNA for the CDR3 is TGTGCCAGCTCACCGGGGGGAGGCTCCTACAATGAGCAGTTCTTC. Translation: CASSPGGGSYNEQFF. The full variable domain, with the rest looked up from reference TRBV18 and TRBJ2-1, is NAGVMQNPRHLVRRRGQEARLRCSPMKGHSHVYWYRQLPEEGLKFMVYLQKENIIDESGMPKERFSAEFPKEGPSILRIQQVVRGDSAAYFCASSPGGGSYNEQFFGPGTRLTVL.

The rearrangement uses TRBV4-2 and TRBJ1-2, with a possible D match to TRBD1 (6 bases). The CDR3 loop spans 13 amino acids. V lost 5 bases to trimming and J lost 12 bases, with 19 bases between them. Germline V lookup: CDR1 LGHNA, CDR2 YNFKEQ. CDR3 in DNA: TGTGCCAGCAGCTTAATCGGACAGAAAGGGGACACCTTC. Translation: CASSLIGQKGDTF.

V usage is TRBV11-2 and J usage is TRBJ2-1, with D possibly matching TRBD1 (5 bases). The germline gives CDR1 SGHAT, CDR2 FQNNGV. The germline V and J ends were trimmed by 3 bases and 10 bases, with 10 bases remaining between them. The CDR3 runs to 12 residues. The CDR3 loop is CASSFVQGEQFF. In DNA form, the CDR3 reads TGTGCCAGCAGCTTCGTTCAGGGAGAGCAGTTCTTC.

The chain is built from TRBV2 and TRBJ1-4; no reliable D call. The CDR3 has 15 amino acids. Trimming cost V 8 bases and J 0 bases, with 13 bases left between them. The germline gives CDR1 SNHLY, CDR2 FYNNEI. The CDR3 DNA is TGTGCCAGCTCAAGGGAGGCTTCAACTAATGAAAAACTGTTTTTT. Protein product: CASSREASTNEKLFF.

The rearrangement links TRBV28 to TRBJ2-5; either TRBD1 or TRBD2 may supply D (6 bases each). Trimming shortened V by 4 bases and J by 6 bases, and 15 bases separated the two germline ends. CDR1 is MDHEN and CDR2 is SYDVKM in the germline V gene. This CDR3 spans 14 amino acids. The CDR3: CASSSPGGGKTQYF. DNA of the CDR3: TGTGCCAGCAGTTCCCCAGGAGGGGGAAAGACCCAGTACTTC. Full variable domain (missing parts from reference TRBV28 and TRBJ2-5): DVKVTQSSRYLVKRTGEKVFLECVQDMDHENMFWYRQDPGLGLRLIYFSYDVKMKEKGDIPEGYSVSREKKERFSLILESASTNQTSMYLCASSSPGGGKTQYFGPGTRLLVL.

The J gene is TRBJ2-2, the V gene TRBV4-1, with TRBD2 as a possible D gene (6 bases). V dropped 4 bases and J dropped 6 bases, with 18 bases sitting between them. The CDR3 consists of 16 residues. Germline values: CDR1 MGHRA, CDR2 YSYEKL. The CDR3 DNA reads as TGCGCCAGCAGCCCTCGGGAGTTCATCGTCGCCGGGGAGCTGTTTTTT. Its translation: CASSPREFIVAGELFF.

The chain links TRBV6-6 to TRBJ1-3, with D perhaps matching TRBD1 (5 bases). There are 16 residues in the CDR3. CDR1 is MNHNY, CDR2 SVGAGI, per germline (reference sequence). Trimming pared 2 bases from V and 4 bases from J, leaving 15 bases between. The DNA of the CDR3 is TGTGCCAGCAGTTACGGACCTACAGGAATGGGAAACACCATATATTTT. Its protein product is CASSYGPTGMGNTIYF.

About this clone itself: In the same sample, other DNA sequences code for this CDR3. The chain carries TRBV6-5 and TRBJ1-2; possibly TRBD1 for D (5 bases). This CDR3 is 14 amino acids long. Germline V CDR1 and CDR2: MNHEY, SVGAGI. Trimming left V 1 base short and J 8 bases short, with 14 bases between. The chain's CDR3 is CASSYFGQGGGYTF. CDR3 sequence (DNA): TGTGCCAGCAGTTACTTTGGGCAGGGCGGCGGCTACACCTTC.

CDR3: CASSVGGGTAWEQYF. Written as DNA, the CDR3 is TGTGCCAGCAGCGTAGGCGGGGGAACGGCCTGGGAGCAGTACTTC. The gene calls are TRBV9 and TRBJ2-7; 7 bases fit TRBD2. The germline gives CDR1 SGDLS, CDR2 YYNGEE. The V and J ends lost 0 bases and 7 bases, in that order; junction bases with no gene match: 10. This CDR3 has 15 residues.